This TCR beta chain was obtained from a study of beta chain features in type 1 diabetes. V lost 0 bases and J lost 0; bases outside the gene matches: 11. This CDR3 is 19 amino acids long. Per the germline V gene, CDR1 is SGHTA and CDR2 is FQGNSA. The isolated RNA, all of it, was reverse transcribed, so expressed TCRB transcripts were what got sequenced. Only in-frame clones appear in the TCRdb table, and some are missing; sequencing was by immunoSEQ multiplex PCR. The sample comprises some 150,000 clones, roughly 11% of which are singletons, and approximately 2% rests with the top ten. Sequencing was done on a sample of central memory CD4+ T cells from blood. This TCR was sampled from a man in his late teens or twenties in good health. The chain couples TRBV7-2 to TRBJ2-4, with 7 nucleotides matching TRBD1. CDR3 region: CASSLAFTGADLAKNIQYF. CDR3 nucleotide sequence: TGTGCCAGCAGCTTAGCGTTCACAGGGGCCGATCTAGCCAAAAACATTCAGTACTTC.